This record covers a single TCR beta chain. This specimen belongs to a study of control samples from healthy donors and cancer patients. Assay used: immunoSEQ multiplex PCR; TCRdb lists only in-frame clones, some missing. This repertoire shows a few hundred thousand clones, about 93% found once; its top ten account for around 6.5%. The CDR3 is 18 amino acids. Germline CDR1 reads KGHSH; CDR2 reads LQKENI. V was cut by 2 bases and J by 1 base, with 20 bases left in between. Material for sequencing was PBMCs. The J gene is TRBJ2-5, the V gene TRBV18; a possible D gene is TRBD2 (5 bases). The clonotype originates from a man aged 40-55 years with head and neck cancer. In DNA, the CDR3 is TGTGCCAGCTCACCAGCATCGAGGGCCGGAGCACTCCAAGAGACCCAGTACTTC. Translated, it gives CASSPASRAGALQETQYF.